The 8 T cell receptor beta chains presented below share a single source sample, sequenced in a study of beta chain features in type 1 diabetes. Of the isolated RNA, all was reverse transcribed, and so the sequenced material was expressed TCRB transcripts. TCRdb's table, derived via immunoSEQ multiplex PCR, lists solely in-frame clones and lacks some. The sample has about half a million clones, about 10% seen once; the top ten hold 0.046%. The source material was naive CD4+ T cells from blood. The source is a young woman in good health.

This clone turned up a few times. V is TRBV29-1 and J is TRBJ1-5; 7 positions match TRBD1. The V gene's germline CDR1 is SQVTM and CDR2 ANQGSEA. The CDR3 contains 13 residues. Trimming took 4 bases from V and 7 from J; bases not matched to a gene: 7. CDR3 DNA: TGCAGCGTTGCCCAGGGGGTGGACCAGCCCCAGCATTTT. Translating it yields CSVAQGVDQPQHF.

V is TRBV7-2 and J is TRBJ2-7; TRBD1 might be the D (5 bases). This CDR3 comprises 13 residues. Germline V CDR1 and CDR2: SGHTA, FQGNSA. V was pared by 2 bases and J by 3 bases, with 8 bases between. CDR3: CASSLRGIYEQYF. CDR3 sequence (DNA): TGTGCCAGCAGCTTAAGGGGCATCTACGAGCAGTACTTC.

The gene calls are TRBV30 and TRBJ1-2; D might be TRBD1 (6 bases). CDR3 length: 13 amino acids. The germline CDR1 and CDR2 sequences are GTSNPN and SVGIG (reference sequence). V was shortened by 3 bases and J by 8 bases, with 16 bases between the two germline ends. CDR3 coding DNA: TGTGCCTGGAGAGCATCAGGGGCTGGGGGCTACACCTTC. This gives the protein CAWRASGAGGYTF. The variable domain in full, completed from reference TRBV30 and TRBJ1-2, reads SQTIHQWPATLVQPVGSPLSLECTVEGTSNPNLYWYRQAAGRGLQLLFYSVGIGQISSEVPQNLSASRPQDRQFILSSKKLLLSDSGFYLCAWRASGAGGYTFGSGTRLTVV.

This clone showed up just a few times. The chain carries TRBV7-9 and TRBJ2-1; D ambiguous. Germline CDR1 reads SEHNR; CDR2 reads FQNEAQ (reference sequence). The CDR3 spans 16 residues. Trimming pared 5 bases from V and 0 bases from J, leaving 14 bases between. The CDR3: CASSPLGGASYNEQFF. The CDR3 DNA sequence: TGTGCCAGCAGCCCCCTGGGCGGTGCCTCCTACAATGAGCAGTTCTTC.

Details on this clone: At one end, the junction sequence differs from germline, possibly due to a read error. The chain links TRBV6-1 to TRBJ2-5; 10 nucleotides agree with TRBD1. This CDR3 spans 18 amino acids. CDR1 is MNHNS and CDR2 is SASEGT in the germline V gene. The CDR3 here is CASGELYPLDRGRDVQYF. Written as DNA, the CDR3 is TGTGCCAGCGGTGAACTTTACCCGCTGGACAGGGGGAGAGATGTCCAGTACTTC.

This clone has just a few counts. The CDR3 DNA reads as TGTGCCAGCAGCCCGAGGACAGGGGGTATAGATACGCAGTATTTT. Its protein product is CASSPRTGGIDTQYF. The V call is TRBV7-2, the J call TRBJ2-3; 10 bases agree with TRBD1. This CDR3 has 15 residues. Germline trimming cut 5 bases from V and 5 bases from J; bases unmatched to any gene: 7. Germline-derived CDR1 and CDR2 are SGHTA and FQGNSA. Full variable domain (remainder filled in from reference TRBV7-2 and TRBJ2-3): GAGVSQSPSNKVTEKGKDVELRCDPISGHTALYWYRQSLGQGLEFLIYFQGNSAPDKSGLPSDRFSAERTGGSVSTLTIQRTQQEDSAVYLCASSPRTGGIDTQYFGPGTRLTVL.

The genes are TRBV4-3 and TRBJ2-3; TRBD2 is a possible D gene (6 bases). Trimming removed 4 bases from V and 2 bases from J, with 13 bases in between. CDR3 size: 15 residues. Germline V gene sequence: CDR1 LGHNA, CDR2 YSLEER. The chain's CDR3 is CASSPLAPATDTQYF. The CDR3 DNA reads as TGCGCCAGCAGCCCCCTAGCGCCTGCCACAGATACGCAGTATTTT.

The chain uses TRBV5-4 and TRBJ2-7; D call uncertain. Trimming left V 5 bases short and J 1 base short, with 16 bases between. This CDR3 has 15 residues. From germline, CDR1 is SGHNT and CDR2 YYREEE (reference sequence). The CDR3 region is CASRDRRAGSYEQYV. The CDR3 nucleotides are TGTGCCAGCAGGGATCGTAGGGCAGGATCCTACGAGCAGTACGTC.